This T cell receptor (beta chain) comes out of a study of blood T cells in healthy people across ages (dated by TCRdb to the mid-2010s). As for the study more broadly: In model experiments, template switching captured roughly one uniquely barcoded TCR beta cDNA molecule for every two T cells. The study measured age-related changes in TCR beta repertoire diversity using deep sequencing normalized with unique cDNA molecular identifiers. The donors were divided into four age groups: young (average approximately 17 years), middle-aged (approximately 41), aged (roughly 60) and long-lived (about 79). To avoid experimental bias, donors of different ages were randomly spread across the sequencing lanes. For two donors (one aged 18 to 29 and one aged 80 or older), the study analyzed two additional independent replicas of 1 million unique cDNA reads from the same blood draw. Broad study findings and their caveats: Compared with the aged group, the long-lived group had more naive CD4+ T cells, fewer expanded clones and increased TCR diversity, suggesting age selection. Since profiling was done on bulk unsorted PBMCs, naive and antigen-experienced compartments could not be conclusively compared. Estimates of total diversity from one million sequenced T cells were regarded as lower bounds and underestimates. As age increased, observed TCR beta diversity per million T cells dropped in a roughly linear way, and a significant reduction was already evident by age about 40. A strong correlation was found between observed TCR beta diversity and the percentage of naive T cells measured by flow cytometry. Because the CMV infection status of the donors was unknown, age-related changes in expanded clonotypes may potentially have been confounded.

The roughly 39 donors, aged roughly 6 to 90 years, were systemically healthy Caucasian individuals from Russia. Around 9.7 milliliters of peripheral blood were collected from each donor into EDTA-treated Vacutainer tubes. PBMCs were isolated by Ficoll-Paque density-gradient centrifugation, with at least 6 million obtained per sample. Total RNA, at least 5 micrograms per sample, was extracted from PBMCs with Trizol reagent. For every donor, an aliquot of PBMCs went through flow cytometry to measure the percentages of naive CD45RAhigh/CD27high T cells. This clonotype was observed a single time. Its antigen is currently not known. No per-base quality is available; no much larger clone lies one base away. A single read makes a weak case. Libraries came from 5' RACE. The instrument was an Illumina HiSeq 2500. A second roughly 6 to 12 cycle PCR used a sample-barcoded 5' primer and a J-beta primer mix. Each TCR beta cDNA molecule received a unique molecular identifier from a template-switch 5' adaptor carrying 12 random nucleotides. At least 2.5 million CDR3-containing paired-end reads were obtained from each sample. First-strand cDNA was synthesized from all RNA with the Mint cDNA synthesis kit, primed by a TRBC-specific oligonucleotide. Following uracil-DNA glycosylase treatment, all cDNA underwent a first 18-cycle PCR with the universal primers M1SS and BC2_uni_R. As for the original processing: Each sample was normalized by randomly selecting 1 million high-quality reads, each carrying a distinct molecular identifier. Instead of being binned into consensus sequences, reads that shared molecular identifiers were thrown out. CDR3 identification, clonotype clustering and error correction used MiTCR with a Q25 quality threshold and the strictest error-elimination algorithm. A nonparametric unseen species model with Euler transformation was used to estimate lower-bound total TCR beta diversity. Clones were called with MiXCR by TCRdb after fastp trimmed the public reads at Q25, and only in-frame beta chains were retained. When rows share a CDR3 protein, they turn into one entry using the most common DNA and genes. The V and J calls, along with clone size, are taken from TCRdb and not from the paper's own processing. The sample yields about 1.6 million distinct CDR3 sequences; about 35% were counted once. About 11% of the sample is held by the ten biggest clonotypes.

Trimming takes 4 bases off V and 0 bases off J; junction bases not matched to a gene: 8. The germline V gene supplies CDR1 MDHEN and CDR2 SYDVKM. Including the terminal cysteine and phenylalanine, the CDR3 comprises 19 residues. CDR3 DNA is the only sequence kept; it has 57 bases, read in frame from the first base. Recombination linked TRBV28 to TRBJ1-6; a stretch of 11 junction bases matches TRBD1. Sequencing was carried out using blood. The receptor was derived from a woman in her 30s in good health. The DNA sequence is TGTGCCAGCAGTTCGATGATAGGACAGGGGGCCTCCTATAATTCACCCCTCCACTTT. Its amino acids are CASSSMIGQGASYNSPLHF.